The 27 T cell receptor beta chains given below trace back to one sample, sequenced in a study of tumor-infiltrating lymphocytes in oesophageal squamous cell carcinoma. TCRdb processed the PCR reads anew with MiXCR; each CDR3 protein has one entry. The sample has 9,500 to 15,000 distinct CDR3 sequences, around 56% seen once; the top ten hold around 32%. Sequenced sample: esophageal tumor tissue. These receptor sequences come from a female donor with esophageal squamous cell carcinoma.

This clonotype is medium-sized. Just one base apart from a much larger clone, this may be a read error. This chain joins TRBV7-9 and TRBJ2-5; weak D call: TRBD2 (5 bases). Germline V gene lookup returns CDR1 SEHNR and CDR2 FQNEAQ (reference sequence). The CDR3 runs to 15 residues. V was pared by 0 bases and J by 11 bases, with 19 bases between. DNA for the CDR3: TGTGCCAGCAGCTTAGCGGGAGTACCCTACAATGAGCAGTACTTC. Amino acids: CASSLAGVPYNEQYF.

The J gene is TRBJ2-5, the V gene TRBV7-6; 7 bases line up with TRBD2. The V gene end was trimmed by 5 bases and the J gene end by 2 bases; junction bases not matched to a gene: 5. The germline gives CDR1 SGHVS, CDR2 FNYEAQ. CDR3 length: 14 residues. Here the CDR3 reads CASSPGTKQETQYF. The CDR3 bases are TGTGCCAGCAGCCCCGGGACTAAACAAGAGACCCAGTACTTC.

The chain employs TRBV13 and TRBJ2-1, with D possibly matching TRBD2 (6 bases). V dropped 5 bases and J dropped 1 base, with 12 bases sitting between them. The germline gives CDR1 PRHDT, CDR2 FYEKMQ (reference sequence). The CDR3 totals 15 residues. CDR3 protein: CASSPAGKSYNEQFF. In DNA form, the CDR3 reads TGTGCCAGCAGCCCCGCGGGGAAGTCCTACAATGAGCAGTTCTTC.

A word on this clonotype: Given the absence of the conserved phenylalanine or tryptophan at the CDR3 end, a read error is likely. No DNA is shown, since the ends of the CDR3 on it are uncertain; the CDR3 is the one TCRdb lists. The chain joins TRBV6-1 to TRBJ2-3; TRBD2, the D gene given by the table, was not confirmed from the DNA. Per germline, CDR1 MNHNS and CDR2 SASEGT. The CDR3 region is 17 residues in length, termini included. The chain's CDR3 is CASSEAPGRATSSTLGT.

This clonotype was observed at least ten times. The chain joins TRBV19 to TRBJ1-1, with unresolved D. Trimming shortened V by 6 bases and J by 0 bases, and 8 bases separated the two germline ends. This CDR3 comprises 13 residues. Germline CDR1 LNHDA, CDR2 SQIVND (reference sequence). This chain's CDR3 is CASSTNMNTEAFF. In DNA, the CDR3 is TGTGCCAGTAGCACGAACATGAACACTGAAGCTTTCTTT. Full variable domain (rest looked up from reference TRBV19 and TRBJ1-1): DGGITQSPKYLFRKEGQNVTLSCEQNLNHDAMYWYRQDPGQGLRLIYYSQIVNDFQKGDIAEGYSVSREKKESFPLTVTSAQKNPTAFYLCASSTNMNTEAFFGQGTRLTVV.

The chain combines TRBV4-1 with TRBJ1-6; D not certain. Germline V gene data show CDR1 as MGHRA and CDR2 as YSYEKL. V lost 0 bases to trimming and J lost 0 bases, with 12 bases between them. There are 18 residues in the CDR3. The CDR3 loop reads CASSQDSPEDSYNSPLHF. The CDR3 nucleotides are TGCGCCAGCAGCCAAGATAGTCCGGAAGACTCCTATAATTCACCCCTCCACTTT.

This clonotype has at least ten counts. This chain uses TRBV6-6 with TRBJ1-2; tentatively, D is TRBD1 (6 bases). Trimming cost V 0 bases and J 7 bases, with 15 bases left between them. Germline V gene data show CDR1 as MNHNY and CDR2 as SVGAGI (reference sequence). The CDR3 has 15 amino acids. CDR3 in amino acids: CASSYSFQGLGGYTF. CDR3 nucleotide sequence: TGTGCCAGCAGTTACTCGTTTCAGGGGCTGGGTGGCTACACCTTC.

V is TRBV7-8 and J is TRBJ2-3; TRBD2 is a possible D gene (5 bases). The CDR3 loop spans 14 amino acids. V was shortened by 4 bases and J by 4 bases, with 12 bases between the two germline ends. Germline CDR1 and CDR2: SGHVS and FQNEAQ. In DNA, the CDR3 is TGTGCCAGCAGCTCACCTAGCTTGGCAGATACGCAGTATTTT. It translates to CASSSPSLADTQYF.

V is TRBV10-1 and J is TRBJ2-4; tentatively, D is TRBD2 (5 bases). Germline assignment: CDR1 WNHNN and CDR2 SYGVQD (reference sequence). Trimming took 5 bases from V and 13 from J, leaving 18 bases between them. CDR3 length: 13 amino acids. This CDR3 is CASSLAGSDTQYF. CDR3 bases: TGCGCCAGCAGTCTAGCAGGTTCAGATACGCAGTACTTC.

V is TRBV6-1 and J is TRBJ2-1; no reliable D call. The CDR3 totals 17 residues. V lost 5 bases and J 1 base, leaving 18 bases between the germline ends. Germline CDR1 is MNHNS and CDR2 is SASEGT. CDR3 in amino acids: CASSPEQHYGSYNEQFF. CDR3 DNA sequence: TGTGCCAGCAGTCCCGAGCAACACTACGGTTCCTACAATGAGCAGTTCTTC.

Worth noting for this clonotype: A read error may produce the germline difference seen at one junction end. This rearrangement joins TRBV5-4 to TRBJ2-5; 9 bases align to TRBD2. Per germline, CDR1 SGHNT and CDR2 YYREEE (reference sequence). The CDR3 has 16 amino acids. This chain's CDR3 is CASSLFSGSSYNEQYF. CDR3 coding DNA: TGCGCCAGCAGCTTGTTTAGCGGGAGCTCCTACAATGAGCAGTACTTC. The full variable domain, with the rest looked up from reference TRBV5-4 and TRBJ2-5, is ETGVTQSPTHLIKTRGQQVTLRCSSQSGHNTVSWYQQALGQGPQFIFQYYREEENGRGNFPPRFSGLQFPNYSSELNVNALELDDSALYLCASSLFSGSSYNEQYFGPGTRLLVL.

By share, this clonotype ranks as large. The chain recombines TRBV11-1 with TRBJ2-1; tentatively, D is TRBD1 (6 bases). CDR3 length: 16 residues. Germline CDR1 SGHAT, CDR2 FQDESV (reference sequence). With 5 bases removed from V and 3 bases from J, the gap between germline ends came to 17 bases. This CDR3 reads CASSRTGTNNYNEQFF. Here the CDR3 DNA reads TGTGCCAGCAGCCGTACCGGGACAAATAACTACAATGAGCAGTTCTTC. Full variable domain (rest looked up from reference TRBV11-1 and TRBJ2-1): EAEVAQSPRYKITEKSQAVAFWCDPISGHATLYWYRQILGQGPELLVQFQDESVVDDSQLPKDRFSAERLKGVDSTLKIQPAELGDSAMYLCASSRTGTNNYNEQFFGPGTRLTVL.

This sequence joins TRBV7-8 and TRBJ2-1; 7 nucleotides align to TRBD2. CDR1 is SGHVS, CDR2 FQNEAQ, per germline. This CDR3 spans 17 amino acids. With V trimmed by 1 base and J by 0 bases, 6 bases remained unmatched. CDR3 nucleotide sequence: TGTGCCAGCAGCTTAGGGGGAGGGTCCCCCTCCTACAATGAGCAGTTCTTC. Protein product: CASSLGGGSPSYNEQFF.

The table lists this clonotype with a few counts. CDR3 protein: CASSLTGQSTKNIQYF. CDR3 bases: TGTGCCAGCAGCTTAACGGGGCAAAGCACCAAAAACATTCAGTACTTC. V and J are TRBV7-2 and TRBJ2-4, with D perhaps assigned TRBD1 or TRBD2 (5 bases each). The CDR3 spans 16 residues. Per germline, CDR1 SGHTA and CDR2 FQGNSA. V was pared by 2 bases and J by 2 bases, with 13 bases between.

In the case of this clonotype: At one end the junction does not follow the germline gene, possibly because of a read error. The gene calls are TRBV7-2 and TRBJ1-2; perhaps TRBD1 as D (6 bases). Germline assignment: CDR1 SGHTA and CDR2 FQGNSA. This CDR3 region has 15 residues. This chain's CDR3 is CASSLDGGANYGYTF. For the CDR3, the DNA is TGTGCCAGCAGCTTAGACGGGGGGGCTAATTATGGCTACACCTTC.

This clonotype came up once. The rearrangement uses TRBV7-2 and TRBJ2-3, with 11 positions matching TRBD2. The germline gives CDR1 SGHTA, CDR2 FQGNSA. Trimming took 5 bases from V and 5 from J; bases not matched to a gene: 15. The CDR3 runs to 18 residues. CDR3 sequence reads: CASSKQGSGLAVGDTQYF. The CDR3 DNA reads TGTGCCAGCAGCAAGCAGGGGTCGGGACTAGCGGTCGGAGATACGCAGTATTTT.

This clonotype occurred a few times. A much bigger clone sits one base away, suggesting this may be a read error. The CDR3 here is CASSLKVGVGGSYEQFF. The CDR3 DNA follows: TGCGCCAGCAGCTTGAAAGTCGGTGTTGGGGGCTCCTACGAGCAGTTCTTC. The chain couples TRBV5-1 to TRBJ2-1; TRBD1 might be the D (6 bases). In germline, CDR1 is SGHRS, CDR2 YFSETQ. Between the trimmed V and J ends, which lost 1 base and 10 bases, there was a span of 24 bases. The CDR3 is 17 residues long.

The chain combines TRBV7-9 with TRBJ2-5; 10 bases agree with TRBD1. TRBJ2-7 matches the DNA end more closely, so the J call is doubtful. The CDR3 is 15 residues long. From germline, CDR1 is SEHNR and CDR2 FQNEAQ (reference sequence). CDR3 in amino acids: CASSSRDRGLYEQYF. Written as DNA, the CDR3 is TGTGCCAGCAGCTCCCGGGACAGGGGACTCTACGAGCAGTACTTC.

This clonotype occurred a few times. The CDR3 carries no conserved terminal phenylalanine or tryptophan, so it likely arises from a read error. It is unclear where the CDR3 begins or ends on the DNA, so no DNA is shown, and the CDR3 is as TCRdb lists it. This chain links TRBV10-2 with TRBJ2-1; the DNA was not compared with TRBD1, the D call given in the table. The germline V gene has CDR1 WSHSY and CDR2 SAAADI. The CDR3 is made up of 13 amino acids, end residues included. The CDR3 loop reads CASSEGVGYTFGS.

The V and J genes are TRBV6-5 and TRBJ2-5, with 7 bases that match TRBD2. V shed 5 bases, J shed 5 bases, and the junction held 11 bases outside the gene matches. The CDR3 extends over 15 amino acids. The germline CDR1 and CDR2 sequences are MNHEY and SVGAGI. The CDR3 nucleotides are TGTGCCAGCAGTGACCCCTGGGGGGGGAAGGAGACCCAGTACTTC. Its translation is CASSDPWGGKETQYF.

CDR3: CASSREPDTQYF. The CDR3 nucleotides read TGTGCCAGCAGCCGTGAGCCGGATACGCAGTATTTT. This sequence joins TRBV11-3 and TRBJ2-3, with unresolved D. V was pared by 5 bases and J by 6 bases, with 9 bases between. The CDR3 has 12 amino acids. Germline CDR1 SGHNT, CDR2 YENEEA.

This clonotype was counted only a few times. At one boundary the junction diverges from the germline segment, which might be a read error. V is TRBV6-1 and J is TRBJ2-1; tentatively, D is TRBD2 (5 bases). The CDR3 runs 11 residues. Germline V gene sequence: CDR1 MNHNS, CDR2 SASEGT. CDR3 region: CASKNTGELYF. The CDR3 DNA is TGTGCCAGCAAGAACACCGGGGAGCTGTACTTC.

The V call is TRBV7-8, the J call TRBJ2-1, with 11 bases matching TRBD1. The J call is uncertain, as TRBJ2-5 better fits the DNA end. The CDR3 runs to 17 residues. The germline V gene has CDR1 SGHVS and CDR2 FQNEAQ. This CDR3 is CASSSIRDRGFWETQYF. In nucleotides, the CDR3 is TGTGCCAGCAGCTCCATACGGGACAGGGGGTTCTGGGAGACCCAGTACTTC.

V usage is TRBV7-2 and J usage is TRBJ1-1, with 7 nucleotides matching TRBD2. TRBJ2-2 explains the end of the DNA better; the J call may be wrong. Germline CDR1 and CDR2: SGHTA and FQGNSA. The CDR3 sequence is 14 residues long. The CDR3 DNA follows: TGTGCCAGCAGCTTAGGACTAGCTGCCGGGGAGCTGTTTTTT. It yields the protein CASSLGLAAGELFF.

This sequence joins TRBV11-2 and TRBJ2-1, with D tentatively TRBD2 (5 bases). Trimming removed 0 bases from V and 3 bases from J, with 9 bases in between. Per germline, CDR1 SGHAT and CDR2 FQNNGV. The CDR3 has 15 amino acids. The CDR3 DNA is TGTGCCAGCAGCTTAGAGAGGGCTGTCTACAATGAGCAGTTCTTC. It codes for CASSLERAVYNEQFF.

V usage is TRBV7-2 and J usage is TRBJ2-6; possible D gene TRBD2, 5 bases. The J call may be incorrect, as the DNA end agrees better with TRBJ2-5. This CDR3 has 15 residues. Looked up from germline, CDR1 is SGHTA and CDR2 is FQGNSA. For the CDR3, the DNA is TGTGCCAGCAGCTTAAGCCCTAGCCCAGGAGAGACCCAGTACTTC. Translation gives CASSLSPSPGETQYF.

This clonotype showed up many times. The rearrangement joins TRBV2 to TRBJ1-5; 9 positions agree with TRBD1. Germline V gene sequence: CDR1 SNHLY, CDR2 FYNNEI. V shed 5 bases, J shed 4 bases, and the junction held 6 bases outside the gene matches. The CDR3 contains 15 residues. CDR3 amino acids: CASSLADRGNQPQHF. DNA of the CDR3: TGTGCCAGCAGTCTGGCGGACAGGGGTAATCAGCCCCAGCATTTT.